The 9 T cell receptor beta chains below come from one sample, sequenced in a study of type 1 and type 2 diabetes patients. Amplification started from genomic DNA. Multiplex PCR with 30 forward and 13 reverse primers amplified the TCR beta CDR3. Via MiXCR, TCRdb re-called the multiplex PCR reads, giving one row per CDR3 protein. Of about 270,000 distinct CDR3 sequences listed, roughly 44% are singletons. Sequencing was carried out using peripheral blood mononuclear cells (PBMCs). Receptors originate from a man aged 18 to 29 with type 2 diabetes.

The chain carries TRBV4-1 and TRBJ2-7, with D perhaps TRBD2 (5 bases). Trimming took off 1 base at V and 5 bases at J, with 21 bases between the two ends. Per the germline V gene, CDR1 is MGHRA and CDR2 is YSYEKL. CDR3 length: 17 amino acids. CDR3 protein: CASSQVLYASSFDEQYF. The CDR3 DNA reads TGCGCCAGCAGCCAAGTACTCTACGCTAGCAGTTTCGACGAGCAGTACTTC.

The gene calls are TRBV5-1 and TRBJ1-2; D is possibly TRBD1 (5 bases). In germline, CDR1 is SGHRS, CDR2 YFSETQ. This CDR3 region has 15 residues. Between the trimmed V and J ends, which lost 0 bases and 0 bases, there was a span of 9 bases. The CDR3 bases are TGCGCCAGCAGCTTGGGACAGCTACCTAACTATGGCTACACCTTC. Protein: CASSLGQLPNYGYTF.

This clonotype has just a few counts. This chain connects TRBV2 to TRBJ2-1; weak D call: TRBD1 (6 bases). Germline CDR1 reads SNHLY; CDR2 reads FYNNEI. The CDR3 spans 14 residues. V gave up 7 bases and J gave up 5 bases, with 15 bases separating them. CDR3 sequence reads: CASMNRVGDNEQFF. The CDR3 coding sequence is TGTGCCAGCATGAACAGGGTAGGGGACAATGAGCAGTTCTTC.

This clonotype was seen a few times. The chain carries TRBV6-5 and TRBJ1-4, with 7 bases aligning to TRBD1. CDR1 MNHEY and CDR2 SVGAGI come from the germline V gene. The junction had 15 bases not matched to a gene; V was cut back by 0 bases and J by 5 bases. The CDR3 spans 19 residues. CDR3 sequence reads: CASSYSGSTGIIGNEKLFF. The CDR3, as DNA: TGTGCCAGCAGTTACTCGGGTTCGACAGGGATAATCGGAAATGAAAAACTGTTTTTT.

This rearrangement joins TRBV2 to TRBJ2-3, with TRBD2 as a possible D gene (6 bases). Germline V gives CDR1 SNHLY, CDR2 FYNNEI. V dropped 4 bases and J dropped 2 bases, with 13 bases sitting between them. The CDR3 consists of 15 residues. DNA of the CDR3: TGTGCCAGCAGTGTTGGCGGGGCCCTCACAGATACGCAGTATTTT. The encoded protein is CASSVGGALTDTQYF. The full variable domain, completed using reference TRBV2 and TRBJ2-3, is EPEVTQTPSHQVTQMGQEVILRCVPISNHLYFYWYRQILGQKVEFLVSFYNNEISEKSEIFDDQFSVERPDGSNFTLKIRSTKLEDSAMYFCASSVGGALTDTQYFGPGTRLTVL.

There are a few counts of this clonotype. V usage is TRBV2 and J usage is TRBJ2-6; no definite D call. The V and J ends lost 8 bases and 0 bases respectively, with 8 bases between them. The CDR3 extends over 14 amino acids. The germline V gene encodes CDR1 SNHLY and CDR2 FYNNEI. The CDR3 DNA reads TGTGCCAGCGCCCCCCGCTCTGGGGCCAACGTCCTGACTTTC. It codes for CASAPRSGANVLTF.

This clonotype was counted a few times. The chain's CDR3 is CASSHPGTSGTDTQYF. Here the CDR3 DNA reads TGTGCCAGCAGCCACCCCGGGACTAGCGGCACAGATACGCAGTATTTT. The genes are TRBV7-3 and TRBJ2-3, with 10 bases aligning to TRBD2. Germline values: CDR1 SGHTA, CDR2 FQGTGA. The length of the CDR3 is 16 residues. Trimming took 5 bases from V and 1 from J; bases not matched to a gene: 6.

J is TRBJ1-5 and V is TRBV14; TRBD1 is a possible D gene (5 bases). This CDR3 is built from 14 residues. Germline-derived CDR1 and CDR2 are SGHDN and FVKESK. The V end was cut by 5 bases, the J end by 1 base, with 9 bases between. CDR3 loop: CASSGHNSNQPQHF. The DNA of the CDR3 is TGTGCCAGCAGCGGACACAACAGCAATCAGCCCCAGCATTTT. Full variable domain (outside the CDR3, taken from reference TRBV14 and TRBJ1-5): EAGVTQFPSHSVIEKGQTVTLRCDPISGHDNLYWYRRVMGKEIKFLLHFVKESKQDESGMPNNRFLAERTGGTYSTLKVQPAELEDSGVYFCASSGHNSNQPQHFGDGTRLSIL.

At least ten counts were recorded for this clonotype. The CDR3 spells CATSRGELREQFF. The CDR3 nucleotides read TGTGCCACCAGCAGAGGGGAATTGCGTGAGCAGTTCTTC. V gene TRBV15 combines with J gene TRBJ2-1; the D is unclear. Trimming took 1 base from V and 9 from J, leaving 10 bases between them. The CDR3 is made up of 13 amino acids. Germline CDR1 is LNHNV and CDR2 is YYDKDF (reference sequence).